A selection of T cell receptor beta chains follows, all from one sample in a study of blood T cell repertoires in COVID-19. Generated by immunoSEQ multiplex PCR, the TCRdb table keeps only in-frame clones and is missing some. The table shows 200,000 to 300,000 clones, with around 84% occurring only once. Sequencing input: peripheral blood. These receptor sequences come from a man aged 60 to 69 with acute or convalescent COVID-19. CDR3s include the opening cysteine and the closing phenylalanine or tryptophan. D genes are given only for firm matches. Size is omitted from some rows. Given values are once, few, many or a class for expanded clones.

size	V	D	J	DNA	CDR3
NA	TRBV7-9	NA	TRBJ2-7	TGTGCCAGCAGCTTAGCGACAGCAACCTACGAGCAGTACTTC	CASSLATATYEQYF
NA	TRBV9	TRBD1	TRBJ1-2	TGTGCCAGCAGCTCCCCCGCAGGGGGGAGGTATGGCTACACCTTC	CASSSPAGGRYGYTF
NA	TRBV29-1	TRBD1	TRBJ1-1	TGCAGCGTGGTCGGGCGGACAGGGGTAAATGAAGCTTTCTTT	CSVVGRTGVNEAFF
NA	TRBV5-1	NA	TRBJ2-7	TGCGCCAGCAGCTTGGGGTCCTCAGGTGAGCAGTACTTC	CASSLGSSGEQYF
NA	TRBV7-9	TRBD1	TRBJ1-1	TGTGCCAGCACCGACAGGGGCGGTACTGAAGCTTTCTTT	CASTDRGGTEAFF
NA	TRBV5-6	NA	TRBJ2-7	TGTGCCAGCAGCTCTTTTAGCGAGCAGTACTTC	CASSSFSEQYF
NA	TRBV6-2/TRBV6-3	TRBD2	TRBJ2-7	TGTGCCAGCAGCCCCGGACTAGCGGGATGGATCTACGAGCAGTACTTC	CASSPGLAGWIYEQYF
NA	TRBV6-5	TRBD2	TRBJ2-7	TGTGCCAGCAGCCCCGGGAGGGCGGGGAACGAGCAGTACTTC	CASSPGRAGNEQYF
NA	TRBV30	NA	TRBJ2-2	TGTGCCTGGAGTCCTGGACTTTCCGGGGAGCTGTTTTTT	CAWSPGLSGELFF
NA	TRBV4-1	NA	TRBJ1-5	TGCGCCAGCAGCCAAGGAACACAGGGATATAGCAATCAGCCCCAGCATTTT	CASSQGTQGYSNQPQHF
NA	TRBV7-9	NA	TRBJ2-1	TGTGCCAGCGAATGGGCCCCGTACAATGAGCAGTTCTTC	CASEWAPYNEQFF
many	TRBV7-2	NA	TRBJ2-7	TGTGCCAGCAGCTTAGGAAGGAGAGCCTACGAGCAGTACTTC	CASSLGRRAYEQYF
NA	TRBV9	NA	TRBJ1-6	TGTGCCAGCAGCGTAGGGGGGGGCAGGGGTTCACCCCTCCACTTT	CASSVGGGRGSPLHF
NA	TRBV7-2	NA	TRBJ2-3	TGTGCCAGCAGCCTTACTAGCCTTTACACAGATACGCAGTATTTT	CASSLTSLYTDTQYF
NA	TRBV28	NA	TRBJ1-2	TGTGCCAGCATGCTAATTGGGAGGACTGCAGACGGGTTAAATGGCTACACCTTC	CASMLIGRTADGLNGYTF
few	TRBV5-6	NA	TRBJ2-5	TGTGCCAGCAGCTTGGGTCCTCGGGGAGAGACCCAGTACTTC	CASSLGPRGETQYF
NA	TRBV27	NA	TRBJ2-1	TGTGCCAGCAGCCCCCAAAGCACCTACAATGAGCAGTTCTTC	CASSPQSTYNEQFF